The 20 T cell receptor beta chains reported below all come from one sample, sequenced in a study of blood T cell repertoires in COVID-19. Sequencing was performed with immunoSEQ multiplex PCR; in TCRdb, only in-frame clones are kept and a portion is missing. The data hold over 250,000 clones, with around 89% observed a single time. Sequencing used PBMCs or T cells enriched from blood (not recorded which). These receptor sequences come from a woman aged 18-30 years who had recovered from COVID-19.

This chain connects TRBV14 to TRBJ1-4, with a possible D match to TRBD1 (5 bases). The CDR3 runs to 15 residues. Trimming removed 0 bases at V and 5 bases at J, with 10 bases between. Germline V gene sequence: CDR1 SGHDN, CDR2 FVKESK. CDR3 sequence (DNA): TGTGCCAGCAGCCAAGAGGGACTGCAAAATGAAAAACTGTTTTTT. This encodes CASSQEGLQNEKLFF.

The chain couples TRBV27 to TRBJ2-1; the match to TRBD2 covers 9 bases. This CDR3 spans 16 amino acids. Germline-derived CDR1 and CDR2 are MNHEY and SMNVEV (reference sequence). V trimming: 4 bases; J trimming: 7 bases; junction bases outside the gene matches: 11. The CDR3 sequence is CASSSRVGLATNEQFF. CDR3 nucleotide sequence: TGTGCCAGCAGTTCCCGCGTGGGACTAGCAACAAATGAGCAGTTCTTC.

The sample holds one count of this clone. This sequence joins TRBV5-4 and TRBJ2-7; TRBD2 aligns across 7 bases. The V gene end was trimmed by 4 bases and the J gene end by 3 bases; junction bases not matched to a gene: 16. Germline values: CDR1 SGHNT, CDR2 YYREEE (reference sequence). This CDR3 contains 17 residues. This chain's CDR3 is CASSGGEGRRLRYEQYF. The CDR3 nucleotides are TGTGCCAGCAGCGGAGGGGAGGGACGGCGGTTACGCTACGAGCAGTACTTC.

V is TRBV5-1 and J is TRBJ2-3; a weak D match, TRBD1 (5 bases). The germline V and J ends were trimmed by 4 bases and 2 bases, with 14 bases remaining between them. The CDR3 is made up of 15 amino acids. Germline V gene data show CDR1 as SGHRS and CDR2 as YFSETQ. The chain's CDR3 is CASSIVAGFTDTQYF. The CDR3 bases are TGCGCCAGCAGCATAGTGGCAGGGTTCACAGATACGCAGTATTTT.

The chain couples TRBV6-2 or TRBV6-3 to TRBJ2-3; 12 bases fit TRBD2. CDR1 MNHEY and CDR2 SVGEGT come from the germline V gene. V lost 0 bases and J lost 6; bases outside the gene matches: 7. This CDR3 contains 17 residues. The CDR3 region is CASSYSSSGGAIDTQYF. CDR3 in DNA: TGTGCCAGCAGTTACTCGTCTAGCGGGGGGGCCATTGATACGCAGTATTTT.

The chain couples TRBV25-1 to TRBJ1-5; D ambiguous. CDR1 is MGHDK and CDR2 is SYGVNS in the germline V gene. V gave up 2 bases and J gave up 6 bases, with 5 bases separating them. This CDR3 spans 12 amino acids. The chain's CDR3 is CASSEGGQPQHF. The CDR3 DNA sequence: TGTGCCAGCAGTGAAGGAGGTCAGCCCCAGCATTTT.

The J gene is TRBJ2-7, the V gene TRBV5-1, with TRBD1 identical over 7 bases. Germline V lookup: CDR1 SGHRS, CDR2 YFSETQ. The CDR3 runs 13 residues. The trim removed 3 bases at V and 2 bases at J, leaving 2 bases unmatched. The CDR3 loop is CASSSTGTYEQYF. The CDR3 DNA is TGCGCCAGCAGCTCGACAGGGACCTACGAGCAGTACTTC.

The rearrangement uses TRBV6-2 or TRBV6-3 and TRBJ2-7; 9 nucleotides align to TRBD1. The CDR3 has 16 amino acids. The trim removed 2 bases at V and 5 bases at J, leaving 10 bases unmatched. Germline assignment: CDR1 MNHEY and CDR2 SVGEGT. The CDR3 coding sequence is TGTGCCAGCAGTTACACCCCGGGACAGGGTAGGAACGAGCAGTACTTC. This sequence encodes CASSYTPGQGRNEQYF.

The chain combines TRBV5-1 with TRBJ1-3; D gene ambiguous. Germline CDR1 is SGHRS and CDR2 is YFSETQ. The CDR3 length is 14 residues. Trimming stripped 0 bases from V and 3 bases from J, with 7 bases between. The CDR3 reads CASSLGVFGNTIYF. The CDR3 DNA is TGCGCCAGCAGCTTGGGTGTCTTTGGAAACACCATATATTTT.

The chain carries TRBV27 and TRBJ2-2; 13 bases are a match to TRBD2. Germline loops: CDR1 MNHEY, CDR2 SMNVEV (reference sequence). J was trimmed by 8 bases and V by 7 bases; bases with no gene match: 19. This CDR3 has 19 amino acids. The CDR3 DNA reads as TGTGCCAGCACGGGATACTCCCCGGGACTAGCGGGGCGTACGGGGGAGCTGTTTTTT. Its translation is CASTGYSPGLAGRTGELFF.

V and J are TRBV19 and TRBJ1-1; 10 bases agree with TRBD1. The V gene's germline CDR1 is LNHDA and CDR2 SQIVND (reference sequence). The CDR3 loop spans 12 amino acids. With 8 bases clipped from V and 3 bases from J, the junction kept 0 bases outside the gene matches. The chain's CDR3 is CASGQGDTEAFF. Here the CDR3 DNA reads TGTGCCAGTGGACAGGGGGACACTGAAGCTTTCTTT.

V usage is TRBV7-6 and J usage is TRBJ1-4; no firm D call. With 1 base removed from V and 0 bases from J, the gap between germline ends came to 6 bases. CDR3 length: 15 residues. Germline CDR1 SGHVS, CDR2 FNYEAQ. The CDR3 is CASSLGTATNEKLFF. In DNA, the CDR3 is TGTGCCAGCAGCTTAGGTACAGCAACTAATGAAAAACTGTTTTTT. The full variable domain, completed using reference TRBV7-6 and TRBJ1-4, is GAGVSQSPRYKVTKRGQDVALRCDPISGHVSLYWYRQALGQGPEFLTYFNYEAQQDKSGLPNDRFSAERPEGSISTLTIQRTEQRDSAMYRCASSLGTATNEKLFFGSGTQLSVL.

This chain links TRBV6-5 with TRBJ2-5; 8 bases match TRBD1. CDR1 is MNHEY and CDR2 is SVGAGI in the germline V gene. With 5 bases clipped from V and 5 bases from J, the junction kept 7 bases outside the gene matches. The length of the CDR3 is 14 residues. The CDR3 loop reads CASSIGQGWETQYF. CDR3 DNA: TGTGCCAGCAGTATCGGACAGGGCTGGGAGACCCAGTACTTC.

This rearrangement joins TRBV24-1 to TRBJ2-2; D is undetermined. CDR1 KGHDR and CDR2 SFDVKD come from the germline V gene. The CDR3 extends over 13 amino acids. Trimming cost V 10 bases and J 0 bases, with 8 bases left between them. The CDR3 region is CATHATNTGELFF. The CDR3 nucleotides read TGTGCCACTCACGCTACGAACACCGGGGAGCTGTTTTTT.

The chain uses TRBV6-1 and TRBJ2-4, with D perhaps TRBD2 (6 bases). Trimming pared 3 bases from V and 1 base from J, leaving 25 bases between. The CDR3 length is 20 residues. In germline, CDR1 is MNHNS, CDR2 SASEGT. The CDR3 nucleotides are TGTGCCAGCAGTGATCATTGGAGTTACAGCGCGGAGGGGGCCAAAAACATTCAGTACTTC. Amino acid sequence: CASSDHWSYSAEGAKNIQYF.

The chain joins TRBV10-1 to TRBJ1-1; D gene unclear. The CDR3 sequence is 13 residues long. V lost 0 bases, J lost 4 bases, and 6 bases lay in between. The germline V gene has CDR1 WNHNN and CDR2 SYGVQD (reference sequence). The CDR3 DNA sequence: TGCGCCAGCAGTGAGTCTGGGCGCACTGAAGCTTTCTTT. This sequence encodes CASSESGRTEAFF.

The rearrangement joins TRBV7-2 to TRBJ1-5, with D tentatively TRBD1 (5 bases). The CDR3 consists of 16 residues. V was clipped by 1 base and J by 1 base, with 11 bases between them. Germline assignment: CDR1 SGHTA and CDR2 FQGNSA. CDR3 loop: CASSLGGGMSNQPQHF. Written as DNA, the CDR3 is TGTGCCAGCAGCTTAGGCGGGGGAATGAGCAATCAGCCCCAGCATTTT. The entire variable domain, with the rest obtained from reference TRBV7-2 and TRBJ1-5, is as follows: GAGVSQSPSNKVTEKGKDVELRCDPISGHTALYWYRQSLGQGLEFLIYFQGNSAPDKSGLPSDRFSAERTGGSVSTLTIQRTQQEDSAVYLCASSLGGGMSNQPQHFGDGTRLSIL.

This rearrangement joins TRBV28 to TRBJ2-7; 8 bases line up with TRBD1. V gave up 4 bases and J gave up 1 base; unmatched junction bases: 9. Per germline, CDR1 MDHEN and CDR2 SYDVKM. This CDR3 has 16 amino acids. CDR3 sequence reads: CASSSVTGTGSYEQYF. CDR3 coding DNA: TGTGCCAGCAGTTCTGTCACCGGGACAGGATCCTACGAGCAGTACTTC.

The chain uses TRBV5-1 and TRBJ2-7; no reliable D call. V dropped 1 base and J dropped 6 bases, with 8 bases sitting between them. This CDR3 spans 12 amino acids. Germline CDR1 reads SGHRS; CDR2 reads YFSETQ. This CDR3 is CASSLNTVEQYF. The CDR3 bases are TGCGCCAGCAGCTTGAATACAGTCGAGCAGTACTTC.

The chain is built from TRBV12-5 and TRBJ1-1; 9 positions match TRBD1. The trim removed 6 bases at V and 4 bases at J, leaving 3 bases unmatched. Germline lookup yields CDR1 LGHNT and CDR2 FRNRAP. This CDR3 has 13 residues. In nucleotides, the CDR3 is TGTGCTAGTGGAGAGGACAGGGGCACTGAAGCTTTCTTT. Translated, it gives CASGEDRGTEAFF. The entire variable domain, with the rest obtained from reference TRBV12-5 and TRBJ1-1, is as follows: DARVTQTPRHKVTEMGQEVTMRCQPILGHNTVFWYRQTMMQGLELLAYFRNRAPLDDSGMPKDRFSAEMPDATLATLKIQPSEPRDSAVYFCASGEDRGTEAFFGQGTRLTVV.